These T cell receptor beta chains were read from a single sample in a study of regulatory T cells in long-lasting Graves disease. TCRdb re-analysed the multiplex PCR reads in MiXCR, keeping a single row per CDR3 protein. This sample carries a few hundred thousand distinct CDR3 sequences, approximately 15% of them seen once, and the ten largest clones take about 27%. In addition, the sample was reused for a study of T cells in Graves' hyperthyroidism and ophthalmopathy.

The source was peripheral blood mononuclear cells (PBMCs), collected at new diagnosis, from a patient treated with antithyroid drugs. The receptors were sampled from a man between 35 and 55 years old with Graves disease. The CDR3 runs from the conserved cysteine through the conserved F or W. The D gene is left open where the match is weak. Some rows mark clone size as missing; the rest say once, few, many or name a class of expanded clone.

clone_size	j_call	d_call	v_call	cdr3_nt	cdr3_aa
few	TRBJ2-1	-	TRBV11-2	TGTGCCAGCAGCTTAATCCGACAGAAAGGTGAGCAGTTCTTC	CASSLIRQKGEQFF
many	TRBJ2-2	TRBD1	TRBV7-2	TGTGCCAGCAGCTTACGGAAGACAGGGACCACCGGGGAGCTGTTTTTT	CASSLRKTGTTGELFF
many	TRBJ2-7	TRBD2	TRBV12-5	TGTGCTAGTGCTCCTAGCGGGGTTGTCGAGCAGTACTTC	CASAPSGVVEQYF
-	TRBJ1-1	-	TRBV11-2	TGTGCCAGCAGCCCCGTATCGGGGGAAGCTTTCTTT	CASSPVSGEAFF
many	TRBJ1-1	-	TRBV9	TGTGCCAGCAGCTACGGGAGGGGGAACACTGAAGCTTTCTTT	CASSYGRGNTEAFF
many	TRBJ2-2	-	TRBV28	TGTGCCAGCCATGGGAAGGGTTGGAACACCGGGGAGCTGTTTTTT	CASHGKGWNTGELFF
many	TRBJ2-5	-	TRBV28	TGTGCCAGCAGTTGGCGGGGGCCTCAAGAGACCCAGTACTTC	CASSWRGPQETQYF
many	TRBJ2-7	TRBD1	TRBV5-1	TGCGCCAGCAGCGTCCGCGGGACAGGGCATGGGGAGCAGTACTTC	CASSVRGTGHGEQYF
many	TRBJ2-3	TRBD2	TRBV20-1	TGCAGTGCTAGAGTGGTTGCTAGCGGTCGACTTGCAGATACGCAGTATTTT	CSARVVASGRLADTQYF
-	TRBJ2-3	TRBD2	TRBV6-1	TGTGCCAGCAGTGAGGGACTAGCTGTACGAGCAGATACGCAGTATTTT	CASSEGLAVRADTQYF
-	TRBJ1-4	-	TRBV27	TGTGCCAGCAGTTTTGGCCAGGCCTACAATAATGAAAAACTGTTTTTT	CASSFGQAYNNEKLFF
many	TRBJ2-3	-	TRBV7-9	TGTGCCAGCAGCTTAACACATGCCGATACGCAGTATTTT	CASSLTHADTQYF
many	TRBJ2-4	TRBD2	TRBV7-2	TGTGCCAGCAGCGCCGGACTAGCGGATTATCGAAACATTCAGTACTTC	CASSAGLADYRNIQYF
many	TRBJ2-2	TRBD1	TRBV12-3/TRBV12-4	TGTGCCAGCAGACCAACCGACAGGGGGGGGACCGGGGAGCTGTTTTTT	CASRPTDRGGTGELFF
many	TRBJ2-6	-	TRBV5-1	TGCGCCAGCAGCTTGGATCGAGGGAACTCTGGGGCCAACGTCCTGACTTTC	CASSLDRGNSGANVLTF
many	TRBJ2-1	TRBD2	TRBV6-1	TGTGCCAGCAGTAATCAGCGGGGGGTTTACAATGAGCAGTTCTTC	CASSNQRGVYNEQFF
many	TRBJ2-5	-	TRBV18	TGTGCCAGCTCACCCGAGCGGGTCGGAGGAGAGACCCAGTACTTC	CASSPERVGGETQYF
-	TRBJ1-6	-	TRBV11-3	TGTGCCAGCAGCCGCGCCAGGGATAATTCACCCCTCCACTTT	CASSRARDNSPLHF
many	TRBJ1-6	-	TRBV12-3/TRBV12-4	TGTGCCAGCAGTTTTGACAGCCAGGGTTCACCCCTCCACTTT	CASSFDSQGSPLHF
-	TRBJ1-2	-	TRBV20-1	TGCAGTGCTAGAGATTGGGGGGTTGGTGGCTACACCTTC	CSARDWGVGGYTF
-	TRBJ1-6	-	TRBV9	TGTGCCAGCAGCTCCCGCGGGGGCGGTCATAATTCACCCCTCCACTTT	CASSSRGGGHNSPLHF
many	TRBJ1-5	-	TRBV7-8	TGTGCCAGCAGCTTAATGGCCAGGGAGATCAATCAGCCCCAGCATTTT	CASSLMAREINQPQHF
many	TRBJ2-1	-	TRBV20-1	TGCAGTGCTAGAGTCCCCCCCGAGCAGTTCTTC	CSARVPPEQFF
many	TRBJ2-2	-	TRBV11-3	TGTGCCAGCAGCTTAATCGGGGAGCTGTTTTTT	CASSLIGELFF
many	TRBJ1-4	-	TRBV20-1	TGCAGTGCTAGTGGGCAGACTAATGAAAAACTGTTTTTT	CSASGQTNEKLFF
many	TRBJ1-4	-	TRBV2	TGTGCCAGCAGTACCCGCACAGGGAGTGAAAAACTGTTTTTT	CASSTRTGSEKLFF
many	TRBJ2-7	-	TRBV7-2	TGTGCCAGCTCACCCAACCCCCCCGGGAGCTCCTACGAGCAGTACTTC	CASSPNPPGSSYEQYF
-	TRBJ2-1	-	TRBV18	TGTGCCAGCTCCCGCGGACAGAATGAGCAGTTCTTC	CASSRGQNEQFF
-	TRBJ2-1	TRBD2	TRBV10-3	TGTGCCATCAGTCTGGGGCTAGCGGTCTCCAATGAGCAGTTCTTC	CAISLGLAVSNEQFF
many	TRBJ2-1	TRBD1	TRBV27	TGTGCCAGCGCGAAAGGGCAGGGGGTCAATGAGCAGTTCTTC	CASAKGQGVNEQFF
few	TRBJ2-6	-	TRBV3-1	TGTGCCAGCAGCCGTTTCGAGACAGGGGCCAACGTCCTGACTTTC	CASSRFETGANVLTF
many	TRBJ2-7	TRBD1	TRBV24-1	TGTGCCACCAGTGCCTCAACAGGACAGGGTGACTACGAGCAGTACTTC	CATSASTGQGDYEQYF
-	TRBJ1-5	-	TRBV6-2/TRBV6-3	TGTGCCAGCAGTAGAGGGGGGCAATATCAGCCCCAGCATTTT	CASSRGGQYQPQHF
many	TRBJ2-3	-	TRBV27	TGTGCCAGCAGTTTCGCCCGCACAGATACGCAGTATTTT	CASSFARTDTQYF
many	TRBJ1-6	-	TRBV28	TGTGCCAGCCAGGAGGGAACAGGGTATAATTCACCCCTCCACTTT	CASQEGTGYNSPLHF
many	TRBJ2-1	-	TRBV27	TGTGCCAGCGGAAGGGACCGGGAGCAGTTCTTC	CASGRDREQFF
many	TRBJ1-2	TRBD1	TRBV11-3	TGTGCCAGCAGCCAGGACAGGGCTGCCGGCTACACCTTC	CASSQDRAAGYTF
many	TRBJ2-7	-	TRBV28	TGTGCCAGCAGTACCCCGCTGGGCGAGCAGTACTTC	CASSTPLGEQYF
few	TRBJ2-3	TRBD2	TRBV29-1	TGCAGCGTTGGGGGAGGGTTCACAGATACGCAGTATTTT	CSVGGGFTDTQYF
many	TRBJ2-3	-	TRBV4-2	TGTGCCAGCAGCCAAGGACAGGGAGGAGGAGATACGCAGTATTTT	CASSQGQGGGDTQYF
few	TRBJ2-7	-	TRBV29-1	TGCAGCGTTGCGGGCACCTCCTACGAGCAGTACTTC	CSVAGTSYEQYF
few	TRBJ2-1	TRBD1	TRBV7-6	TGTGCCAGCAGCTTAGTTGGCGGGACAGGAGACTACAATGAGCAGTTCTTC	CASSLVGGTGDYNEQFF
many	TRBJ2-7	-	TRBV18	TGTGCCAGCTCAGCCGGGGACGGCTACGAGCAGTACTTC	CASSAGDGYEQYF
-	TRBJ1-3	TRBD1	TRBV30	TGTGCCTGGAGCCTCCGGACAGGGGGCCTACTCCCCTCTGGAAACACCATATATTTT	CAWSLRTGGLLPSGNTIYF
-	TRBJ1-2	-	TRBV2	TGTGCCAGCAGTGGCCGGGACCCCTTGATGAGAGGCTACACCTTC	CASSGRDPLMRGYTF